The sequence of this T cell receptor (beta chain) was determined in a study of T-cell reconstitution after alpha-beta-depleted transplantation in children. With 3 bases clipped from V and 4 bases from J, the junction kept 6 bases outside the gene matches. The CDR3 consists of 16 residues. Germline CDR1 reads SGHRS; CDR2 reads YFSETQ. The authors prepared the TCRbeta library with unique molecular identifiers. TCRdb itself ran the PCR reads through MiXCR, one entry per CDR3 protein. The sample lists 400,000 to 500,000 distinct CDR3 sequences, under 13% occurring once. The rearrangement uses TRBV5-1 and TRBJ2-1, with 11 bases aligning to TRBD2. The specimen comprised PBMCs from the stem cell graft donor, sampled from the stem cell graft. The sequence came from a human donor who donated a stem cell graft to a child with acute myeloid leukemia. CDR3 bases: TGCGCCAGCAGCTCAAGACTAGCGGGGCCTTACAATGAGCAGTTCTTC. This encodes CASSSRLAGPYNEQFF.